Sequencing of this TCR beta chain was carried out in a study of blood T cells in healthy people across ages. General observations from the study: Across the age range, TCR beta diversity per million T cells fell in a roughly linear way.

Trimming removed 4 bases at V and 4 bases at J, with 8 bases between. The CDR3 is 13 amino acids. This clonotype has just a few counts. No antigen is known for it. Alongside a J-beta primer mix, a sample-barcoded 5' primer served in a second PCR lasting roughly 7 to 12 cycles. Each cDNA was tagged by a template-switch adaptor containing 12 random nucleotides. Every individual sample yielded 3 million or more paired-end reads (each containing CDR3). TCRdb re-called the 5' RACE reads with MiXCR, one entry per CDR3 protein. Here the sample spans about 1.8 million distinct CDR3 sequences, roughly 50% being singletons. A minimum of 7 million PBMCs was isolated per sample.

The sample consisted of blood. The source of this sequence is a woman in her forties in good health. The chain couples TRBV12-3 or TRBV12-4 to TRBJ2-1, with D unresolved. DNA for the CDR3: TGTGCCAGCAGTTGGGCCGGGTACAATGAGCAGTTCTTC. Translated, it gives CASSWAGYNEQFF.